This T cell receptor (beta chain) was sequenced during a study of T-cell reconstitution after alpha-beta-depleted transplantation in children. Trimming took 4 bases from V and 4 from J, leaving 12 bases between them. Germline V lookup: CDR1 SGHDT, CDR2 YYEEEE. The CDR3 is made up of 14 amino acids. Using unique molecular identifiers, the investigators prepared the TCRbeta library. MiXCR, run by TCRdb on the PCR reads, gives a single entry per CDR3 protein. Seen here are around 250,000 distinct CDR3 sequences, around 7.8% observed once, and the top ten hold 5% to 8%. The sequence was obtained from a male patient under 18 who had a stem cell transplant for acute lymphoblastic leukemia, so the T cells may come from the graft donor. V and J are TRBV5-6 and TRBJ2-1, with D possibly being TRBD1 or TRBD2 (6 bases each). The sample was PBMCs, mostly from graft donor cells, taken 180 days after TCRalphabeta/CD19-depleted stem cell transplant. The CDR3 is CASSRGRVYNEQFF. The CDR3 nucleotides read TGTGCCAGCAGCCGGGGGCGGGTTTACAATGAGCAGTTCTTC.